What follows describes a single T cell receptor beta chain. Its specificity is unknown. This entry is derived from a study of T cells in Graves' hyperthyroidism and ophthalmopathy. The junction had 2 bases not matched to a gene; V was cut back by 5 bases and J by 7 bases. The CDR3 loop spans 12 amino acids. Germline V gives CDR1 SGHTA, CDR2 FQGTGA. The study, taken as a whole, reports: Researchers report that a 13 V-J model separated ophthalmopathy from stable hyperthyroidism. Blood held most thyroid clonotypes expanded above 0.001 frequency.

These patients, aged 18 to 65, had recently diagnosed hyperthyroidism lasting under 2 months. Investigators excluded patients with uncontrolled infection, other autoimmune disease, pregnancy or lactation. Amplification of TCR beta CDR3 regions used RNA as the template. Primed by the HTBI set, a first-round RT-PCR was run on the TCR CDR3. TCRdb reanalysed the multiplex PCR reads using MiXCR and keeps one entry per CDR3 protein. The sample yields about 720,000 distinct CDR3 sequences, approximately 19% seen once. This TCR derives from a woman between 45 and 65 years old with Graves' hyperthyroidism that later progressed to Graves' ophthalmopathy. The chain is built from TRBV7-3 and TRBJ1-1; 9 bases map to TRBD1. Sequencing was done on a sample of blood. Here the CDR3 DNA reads TGTGCCAGCAGCCCGACAGGGGGTGAAGCTTTCTTT. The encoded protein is CASSPTGGEAFF.